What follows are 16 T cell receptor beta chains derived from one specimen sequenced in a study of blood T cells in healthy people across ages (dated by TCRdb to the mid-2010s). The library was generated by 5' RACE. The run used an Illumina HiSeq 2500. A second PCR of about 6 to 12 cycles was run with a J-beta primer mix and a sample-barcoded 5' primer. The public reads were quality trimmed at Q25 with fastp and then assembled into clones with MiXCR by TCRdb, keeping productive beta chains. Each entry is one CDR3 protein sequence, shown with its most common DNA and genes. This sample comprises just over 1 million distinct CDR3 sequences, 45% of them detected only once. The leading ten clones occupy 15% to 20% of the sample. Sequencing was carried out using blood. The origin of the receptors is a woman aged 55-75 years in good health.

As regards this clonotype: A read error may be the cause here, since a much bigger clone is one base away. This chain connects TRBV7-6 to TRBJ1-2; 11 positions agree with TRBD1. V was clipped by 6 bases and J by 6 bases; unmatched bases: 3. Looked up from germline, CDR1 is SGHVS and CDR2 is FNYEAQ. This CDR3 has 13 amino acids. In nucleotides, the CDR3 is TGTGCCAGCAGGGGACAGGGGGATGATGGCTACACCTTC. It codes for CASRGQGDDGYTF.

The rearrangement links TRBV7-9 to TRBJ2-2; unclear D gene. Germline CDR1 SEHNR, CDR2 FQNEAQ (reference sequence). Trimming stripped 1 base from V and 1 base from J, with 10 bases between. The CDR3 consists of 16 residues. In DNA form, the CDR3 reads TGTGCCAGCAGCTTAGTCGGCCCCGAGAACACCGGGGAGCTGTTTTTT. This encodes CASSLVGPENTGELFF.

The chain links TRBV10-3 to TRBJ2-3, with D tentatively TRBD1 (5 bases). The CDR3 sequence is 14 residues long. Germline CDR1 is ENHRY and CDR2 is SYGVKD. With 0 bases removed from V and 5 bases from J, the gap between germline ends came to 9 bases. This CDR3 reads CAISESPGIDTQYF. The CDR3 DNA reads TGTGCCATCAGTGAGTCTCCAGGGATAGATACGCAGTATTTT.

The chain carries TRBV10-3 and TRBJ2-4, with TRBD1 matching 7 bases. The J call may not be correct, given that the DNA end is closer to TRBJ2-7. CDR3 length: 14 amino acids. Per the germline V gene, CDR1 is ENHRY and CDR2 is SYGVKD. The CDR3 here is CAIRNRGTTREQYF. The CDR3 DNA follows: TGTGCCATCAGGAACAGGGGTACCACCCGCGAGCAGTACTTC.

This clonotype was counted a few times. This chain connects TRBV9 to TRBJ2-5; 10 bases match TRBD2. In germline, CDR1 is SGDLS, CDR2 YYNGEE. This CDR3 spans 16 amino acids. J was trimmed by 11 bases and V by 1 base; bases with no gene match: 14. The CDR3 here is CASSVSGLAGVSEQYF. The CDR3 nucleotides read TGTGCCAGCAGCGTAAGTGGGCTAGCGGGAGTCAGTGAGCAGTACTTC.

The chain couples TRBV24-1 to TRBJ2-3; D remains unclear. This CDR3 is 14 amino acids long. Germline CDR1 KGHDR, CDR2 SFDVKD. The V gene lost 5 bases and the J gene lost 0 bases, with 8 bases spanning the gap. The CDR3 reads CATSVARSTDTQYF. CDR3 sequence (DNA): TGTGCCACCAGTGTAGCTCGAAGCACAGATACGCAGTATTTT.

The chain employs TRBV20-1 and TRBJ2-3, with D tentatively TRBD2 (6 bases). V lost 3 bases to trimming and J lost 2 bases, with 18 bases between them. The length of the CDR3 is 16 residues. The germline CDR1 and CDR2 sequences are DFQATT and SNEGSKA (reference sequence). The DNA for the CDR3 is TGCAGTGCTAGCCCTAAGGGGACTTTCTACACAGATACGCAGTATTTT. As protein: CSASPKGTFYTDTQYF.

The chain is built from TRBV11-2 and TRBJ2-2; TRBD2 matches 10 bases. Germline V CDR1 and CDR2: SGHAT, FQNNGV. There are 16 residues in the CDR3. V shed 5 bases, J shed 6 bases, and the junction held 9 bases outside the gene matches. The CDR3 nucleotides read TGTGCCAGCAGCGTCGTAGCGGGAGGAGTTGCCGGGGAGCTGTTTTTT. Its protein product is CASSVVAGGVAGELFF.

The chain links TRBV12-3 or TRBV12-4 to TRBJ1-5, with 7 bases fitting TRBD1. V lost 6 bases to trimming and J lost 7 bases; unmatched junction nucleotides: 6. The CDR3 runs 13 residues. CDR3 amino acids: CASRSGGRQPQHF. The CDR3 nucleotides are TGTGCCAGCAGGTCAGGGGGAAGACAGCCCCAGCATTTT.

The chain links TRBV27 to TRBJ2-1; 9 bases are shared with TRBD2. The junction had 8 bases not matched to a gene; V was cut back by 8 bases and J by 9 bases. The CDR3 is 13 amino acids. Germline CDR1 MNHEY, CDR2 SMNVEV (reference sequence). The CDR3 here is CASLSGSRGEQFF. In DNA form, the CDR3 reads TGTGCCAGCCTTAGCGGGAGTAGGGGTGAGCAGTTCTTC.

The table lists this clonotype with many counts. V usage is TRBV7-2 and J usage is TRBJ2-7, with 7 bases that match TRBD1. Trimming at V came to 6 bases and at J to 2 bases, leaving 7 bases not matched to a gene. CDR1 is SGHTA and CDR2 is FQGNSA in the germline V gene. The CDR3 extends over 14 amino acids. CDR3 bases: TGTGCCAGCAGGAGTACCGGGACAGCCTACGAGCAGTACTTC. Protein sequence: CASRSTGTAYEQYF.

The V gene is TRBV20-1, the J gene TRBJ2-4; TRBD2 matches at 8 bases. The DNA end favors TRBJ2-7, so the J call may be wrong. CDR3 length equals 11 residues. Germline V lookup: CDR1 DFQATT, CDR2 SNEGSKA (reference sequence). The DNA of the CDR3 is TGCAGTGCGCGGACTAGCAGCGAGCAGTACTTC. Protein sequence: CSARTSSEQYF.

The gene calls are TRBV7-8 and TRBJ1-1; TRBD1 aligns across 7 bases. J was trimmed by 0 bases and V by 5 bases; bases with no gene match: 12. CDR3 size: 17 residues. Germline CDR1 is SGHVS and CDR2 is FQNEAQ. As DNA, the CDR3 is TGTGCCAGCAGCCCCGGGAGGGGGCCAGTTCTGAACACTGAAGCTTTCTTT. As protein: CASSPGRGPVLNTEAFF.

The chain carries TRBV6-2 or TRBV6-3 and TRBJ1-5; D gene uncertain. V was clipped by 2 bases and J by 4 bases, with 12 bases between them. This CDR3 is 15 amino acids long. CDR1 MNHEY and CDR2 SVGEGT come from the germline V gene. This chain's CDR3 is CASSYQTGRNQPQHF. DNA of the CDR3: TGTGCCAGCAGTTACCAAACCGGGAGAAATCAGCCCCAGCATTTT.

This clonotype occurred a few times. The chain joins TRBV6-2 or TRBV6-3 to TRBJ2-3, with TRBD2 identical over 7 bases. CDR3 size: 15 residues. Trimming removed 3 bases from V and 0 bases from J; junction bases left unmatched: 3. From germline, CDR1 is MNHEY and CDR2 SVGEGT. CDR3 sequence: CASSYGGESTDTQYF. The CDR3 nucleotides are TGTGCCAGCAGTTATGGGGGGGAAAGCACAGATACGCAGTATTTT.

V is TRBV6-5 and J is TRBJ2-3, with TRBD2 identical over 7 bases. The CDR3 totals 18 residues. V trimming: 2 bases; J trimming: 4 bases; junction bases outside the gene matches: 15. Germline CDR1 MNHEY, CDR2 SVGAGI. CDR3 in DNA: TGTGCCAGCAGTTACGGGGGAAAGGGCGGGAGTGGCGCAGATACGCAGTATTTT. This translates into CASSYGGKGGSGADTQYF.